One and the same sample provided the 12 T cell receptor beta chains below, sequenced in a study of CD8+ T cells in alopecia areata. RNA extraction was followed by reverse transcription into cDNA, which acted as the sequencing template. Method: immunoSEQ multiplex PCR; TCRdb's copy keeps in-frame clones and lacks some. The sample yields roughly 23,000 clones, 52% seen once. Material: NKG2D-high CD8+ T cells sorted from blood. The receptors stem from a human donor with alopecia areata.

A remark on this clone: One junction end does not reproduce the germline sequence, and a read error may be involved. This chain uses TRBV5-1 with TRBJ2-7; the D gene is possibly TRBD2 (5 bases). Germline values: CDR1 SGHRS, CDR2 YFSETQ. CDR3 length: 14 residues. CDR3 DNA: TGCGCCAGCAGCCCATTTTGGACTTCCTGCGAGCAGTACTTC. Residues: CASSPFWTSCEQYF.

V and J are TRBV6-5 and TRBJ1-2; 7 bases agree with TRBD1. Germline-derived CDR1 and CDR2 are MNHEY and SVGAGI. This CDR3 comprises 14 residues. The ends lost 6 bases at V and 3 bases at J; junction bases unmatched: 7. Written as DNA, the CDR3 is TGTGCCAGCAGCTATACCGGACAGGACTATGGCTACACCTTC. Protein product: CASSYTGQDYGYTF.

This chain joins TRBV5-6 and TRBJ2-5; 10 bases align to TRBD2. Germline assignment: CDR1 SGHDT and CDR2 YYEEEE. This CDR3 has 17 amino acids. Unmatched junction bases numbered 11, after V lost 1 base and J lost 5 bases. This CDR3 is CASSLSPLAGEVETQYF. The CDR3, as DNA: TGTGCCAGCAGCTTGTCCCCGCTAGCGGGAGAAGTGGAGACCCAGTACTTC.

This clone has a handful of counts. The CDR3 coding sequence is TGTGCCACCAGCGAGTTGGTGGGCGGGGGGTACGAGCAGTACTTC. Translated: CATSELVGGGYEQYF. The rearrangement links TRBV15 to TRBJ2-7, with 8 bases that match TRBD2. Germline V gives CDR1 LNHNV, CDR2 YYDKDF (reference sequence). V shed 5 bases and J 4 bases; nucleotides not matched to a gene: 10. This CDR3 comprises 15 residues.

The V and J genes are TRBV27 and TRBJ2-4; 7 bases match TRBD1. Looked up from germline, CDR1 is MNHEY and CDR2 is SMNVEV (reference sequence). The CDR3 has 17 amino acids. V lost 6 bases and J lost 0; bases outside the gene matches: 11. This chain's CDR3 is CASSRSQGTIAKNIQYF. The CDR3 DNA sequence: TGTGCCAGCAGCCGCTCACAGGGGACCATAGCCAAAAACATTCAGTACTTC.

The chain has TRBV5-1 and TRBJ2-1; 12 bases fit TRBD1. The CDR3 sequence is 15 residues long. With V trimmed by 4 bases and J by 8 bases, 7 bases remained unmatched. The germline V gene encodes CDR1 SGHRS and CDR2 YFSETQ. CDR3 amino acids: CASSLGQGAGDEQFF. In DNA form, the CDR3 reads TGCGCCAGCAGCCTGGGACAGGGGGCGGGCGATGAGCAGTTCTTC.

This clone was detected many times. The chain has TRBV27 and TRBJ2-5; TRBD2 aligns across 8 bases. The CDR3 covers 16 residues. CDR1 and CDR2 (germline): MNHEY, SMNVEV (reference sequence). V shed 3 bases and J 1 base; nucleotides not matched to a gene: 7. CDR3 loop: CASSFEPGGLQETQYF. For the CDR3, the DNA is TGTGCCAGCAGTTTTGAACCGGGAGGGCTCCAAGAGACCCAGTACTTC.

This chain connects TRBV5-1 to TRBJ2-2; D gene unclear. The germline V gene has CDR1 SGHRS and CDR2 YFSETQ. CDR3 size: 15 residues. The ends were cut back, 1 base at V and 0 bases at J, with 7 bases in the middle. CDR3 sequence (DNA): TGCGCCAGCAGCTTGATGGCTTCGAACACCGGGGAGCTGTTTTTT. This translates into CASSLMASNTGELFF.

The V gene is TRBV7-9, the J gene TRBJ2-1; D may be TRBD2 (5 bases). CDR3 length: 12 amino acids. V was pared by 1 base and J by 8 bases, with 6 bases between. CDR1 SEHNR and CDR2 FQNEAQ come from the germline V gene (reference sequence). This chain's CDR3 is CASSLGSDEQFF. Written as DNA, the CDR3 is TGTGCCAGCAGCTTAGGTAGCGATGAGCAGTTCTTC.

The V gene is TRBV6-5, the J gene TRBJ1-1; D is ambiguous. V was trimmed by 7 bases and J by 7 bases, leaving 16 bases between them. This CDR3 is 13 amino acids long. Germline CDR1 is MNHEY and CDR2 is SVGAGI. In nucleotides, the CDR3 is TGTGCCAGCACCATAGACCCGGGTTTTGAAGCTTTCTTT. The encoded protein is CASTIDPGFEAFF.

This rearrangement joins TRBV28 to TRBJ2-1; 11 bases match TRBD2. The germline gives CDR1 MDHEN, CDR2 SYDVKM. This CDR3 contains 17 residues. V trimming: 5 bases; J trimming: 5 bases; junction bases outside the gene matches: 11. The CDR3 coding sequence is TGTGCCAGCAGTCCCTCACCACTAGCGGGAGCCGACAATGAGCAGTTCTTC. Its protein is CASSPSPLAGADNEQFF.

This clone showed up just once. This chain uses TRBV28 with TRBJ2-1; D ambiguous. This CDR3 region has 13 residues. Germline assignment: CDR1 MDHEN and CDR2 SYDVKM. The V end lost 7 bases, the J end lost 8 bases, and 15 bases lay between the germline ends. Here the CDR3 reads CASTRILTYEQFF. CDR3 DNA: TGTGCCAGCACCAGGATTTTAACCTATGAGCAGTTCTTC.